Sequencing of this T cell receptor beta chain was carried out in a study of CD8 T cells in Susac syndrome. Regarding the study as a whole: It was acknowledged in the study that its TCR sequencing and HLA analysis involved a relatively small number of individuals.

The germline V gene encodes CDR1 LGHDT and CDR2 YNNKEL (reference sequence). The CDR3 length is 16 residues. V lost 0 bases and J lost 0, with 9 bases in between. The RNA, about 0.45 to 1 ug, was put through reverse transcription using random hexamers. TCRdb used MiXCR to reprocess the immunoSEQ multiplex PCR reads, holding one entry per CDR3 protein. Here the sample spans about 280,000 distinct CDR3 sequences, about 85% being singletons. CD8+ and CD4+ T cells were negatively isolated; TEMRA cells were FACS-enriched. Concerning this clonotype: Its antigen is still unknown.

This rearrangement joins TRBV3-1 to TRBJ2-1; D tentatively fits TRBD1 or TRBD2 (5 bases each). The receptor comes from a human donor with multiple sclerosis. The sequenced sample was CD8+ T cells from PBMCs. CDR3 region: CASSQEWGYSYNEQFF. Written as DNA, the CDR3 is TGTGCCAGCAGCCAAGAATGGGGGTACTCCTACAATGAGCAGTTCTTC.